This TCR beta chain originates from a study of radiation and T cells in renal cell carcinoma. Study findings and constraints: From baseline, blood top tumor clonotypes peaked at 2 weeks post-radiation.

TCRdb keeps only in-frame clones here, not all; method: immunoSEQ multiplex PCR. The table has 150,000 or so clones, roughly 90% seen once. This CDR3 comprises 15 residues. Germline CDR1 is SGHRS and CDR2 is YFSETQ. The V and J ends lost 4 bases and 4 bases respectively, with 15 bases between them. Remarks on this clone: Its specificity is unknown.

As for time point: baseline pretreatment blood. Treatment noted: 15 Gy SBRT to primary tumor, nephrectomy 4 weeks later. The material sequenced was blood, taken from a patient whose treatment included radiotherapy and nephrectomy. The receptor was derived from a woman between 50 and 59 years old with renal cell carcinoma. The chain has TRBV5-1 and TRBJ2-1; the D gene is possibly TRBD1 (5 bases). The CDR3: CASSLGFSGYNEQFF. The CDR3 nucleotides read TGCGCCAGCAGCCTCGGATTTTCAGGGTACAATGAGCAGTTCTTC.